Following are 8 T cell receptor beta chains from one sample sequenced in a study of blood T cell repertoires in COVID-19. Only in-frame clones appear in the TCRdb table, and some are missing; sequencing was by immunoSEQ multiplex PCR. Of roughly 200,000 clones in the sample, around 79% are singletons; the top ten hold around 6%. The source material was peripheral blood. The receptors here all came from a woman aged 40 to 55 with COVID-19, enrolled during active disease.

The chain recombines TRBV10-2 with TRBJ2-1; 8 positions agree with TRBD2. Germline V CDR1 and CDR2: WSHSY, SAAADI. The CDR3 contains 15 residues. Germline trimming cut 4 bases from V and 8 bases from J; bases unmatched to any gene: 10. Here the CDR3 DNA reads TGCGCCAGCAGTGGGGGACTAGAGGCATCCGATGAGCAGTTCTTC. Protein sequence: CASSGGLEASDEQFF.

This clone has just one count. V gene TRBV6-5 combines with J gene TRBJ1-1; D is possibly TRBD1 (5 bases). The V end was cut by 10 bases, the J end by 11 bases, with 14 bases between. The CDR3 covers 10 residues. From germline, CDR1 is MNHEY and CDR2 SVGAGI. The CDR3 sequence: CATLWGRAFF. The CDR3 DNA reads TGTGCCACCCTATGGGGCCGCGCTTTCTTT.

The genes are TRBV3-1 (or the pseudogene TRBV3-2) and TRBJ2-7; D possibly corresponds to TRBD2 (6 bases). Germline lookup yields CDR1 LGHDT and CDR2 YNNKEL (reference sequence). The CDR3 runs 16 residues. V was trimmed by 2 bases and J by 5 bases, leaving 19 bases between them. The CDR3 loop is CASSQLPQGGANEQYF. The CDR3 region has the DNA TGTGCCAGCAGCCAACTACCTCAAGGCGGGGCCAACGAGCAGTACTTC.

This clone has ten or more counts. This chain connects TRBV12-3 or TRBV12-4 to TRBJ1-1, with TRBD1 matching over 7 bases. V shed 8 bases and J 3 bases; nucleotides not matched to a gene: 6. The CDR3 is 13 amino acids. CDR3 DNA sequence: TGTGCCAGCTTTACAGGGGCGCACACTGAAGCTTTCTTT. Amino acid sequence: CASFTGAHTEAFF.

J is TRBJ1-5 and V is TRBV5-1; D is uncertain. The germline gives CDR1 SGHRS, CDR2 YFSETQ. V was shortened by 1 base and J by 2 bases, with 10 bases between the two germline ends. The CDR3 length is 15 residues. The CDR3 sequence: CASSLSGDRNQPQHF. CDR3 sequence (DNA): TGCGCCAGCAGCTTGTCCGGGGATCGCAATCAGCCCCAGCATTTT.

The rearrangement joins TRBV4-2 to TRBJ2-7, with TRBD2 matching over 8 bases. Germline V gene data show CDR1 as LGHNA and CDR2 as YNFKEQ. The length of the CDR3 is 14 residues. The junction had 5 bases not matched to a gene; V was cut back by 4 bases and J by 3 bases. The CDR3 DNA reads as TGTGCCAGCAGCCGCGGGGGGCCGTACTACGAGCAGTACTTC. Its protein is CASSRGGPYYEQYF.

The J gene is TRBJ2-1, the V gene TRBV3-1 (or the pseudogene TRBV3-2); 13 bases map to TRBD2. This CDR3 has 14 residues. Germline V gene data show CDR1 as LGHDT and CDR2 as YNNKEL (reference sequence). The V and J ends lost 6 bases and 9 bases, in that order; junction bases with no gene match: 5. The CDR3 DNA follows: TGTGCCAGCAGTCTCGGACTAGCGGGAGTTGAGCAGTTCTTC. Translation gives CASSLGLAGVEQFF.

In its sample, this clone was seen once. V and J are TRBV7-9 and TRBJ1-1; TRBD1 matches 9 bases. Per germline, CDR1 SEHNR and CDR2 FQNEAQ (reference sequence). The CDR3 has 14 amino acids. Unmatched junction bases numbered 3, after V lost 6 bases and J lost 1 base. CDR3 sequence reads: CASRWGQGNTEAFF. DNA for the CDR3: TGTGCCAGCAGGTGGGGACAGGGGAACACTGAAGCTTTCTTT.